Listed below are T cell receptor beta chains from one sample, sequenced in a study of cytomegalovirus exposure and HLA in healthy donors. Produced via immunoSEQ multiplex PCR; TCRdb's table is partial and in-frame only. The sample has 150,000 to 200,000 clones, around 68% seen once. The material sequenced was PBMCs. The receptors stem from a man between 45 and 60 years old in good health and CMV-seronegative. Both conserved end residues are part of each CDR3. D genes are given only for firm matches. Some rows have no size entry. The others give once, few or many, or a class for an expanded clone.

d_call: .
clone_size: .
j_call: TRBJ1-1
v_call: TRBV18
cdr3_nt: TGTGCCAGCTCACACCTCGGAGGGCCCAGCTCCAACACTGAAGCTTTCTTT
cdr3_aa: CASSHLGGPSSNTEAFF

d_call: TRBD2
clone_size: few
j_call: TRBJ2-1
v_call: TRBV6-1
cdr3_nt: TGTGCCAGCAGTGCGACTAGCGGGGGGAACAATGAGCAGTTCTTC
cdr3_aa: CASSATSGGNNEQFF

d_call: TRBD1
clone_size: .
j_call: TRBJ2-3
v_call: TRBV19
cdr3_nt: TGTGCCAGTAGTATCCGGACAGGGGGCGTGGATACGCAGTATTTT
cdr3_aa: CASSIRTGGVDTQYF

d_call: TRBD1
clone_size: .
j_call: TRBJ1-2
v_call: TRBV4-1
cdr3_nt: TGCGCCAGCAGCCAAGTCCCTGGACAGGGGCATGGCTACACCTTC
cdr3_aa: CASSQVPGQGHGYTF

d_call: TRBD2
clone_size: .
j_call: TRBJ2-3
v_call: TRBV7-7
cdr3_nt: TGTGCCAGCAGCTTGACGACTAGCGGGGGCACAGATACGCAGTATTTT
cdr3_aa: CASSLTTSGGTDTQYF

d_call: .
clone_size: few
j_call: TRBJ1-1
v_call: TRBV5-1
cdr3_nt: TGCGCCAGCAGCTTCGAGACAGGAGGGGGGGTGGGCACTGAAGCTTTCTTT
cdr3_aa: CASSFETGGGVGTEAFF

d_call: .
clone_size: few
j_call: TRBJ2-2
v_call: TRBV5-4
cdr3_nt: TGTGCCAGCAGCTTGGAAACTATCACCGGGGAGCTGTTTTTT
cdr3_aa: CASSLETITGELFF

d_call: TRBD2
clone_size: few
j_call: TRBJ2-1
v_call: TRBV6-6
cdr3_nt: TGTGCCAGCAGTTACGCGGGGGAGACCCATGAGCAGTTCTTC
cdr3_aa: CASSYAGETHEQFF

d_call: TRBD2
clone_size: .
j_call: TRBJ2-5
v_call: TRBV29-1
cdr3_nt: TGCAGCGTTGGACGACTAGCGGTGGGGCAAGAGACCCAGTACTTC
cdr3_aa: CSVGRLAVGQETQYF

d_call: .
clone_size: .
j_call: TRBJ1-6
v_call: TRBV28
cdr3_nt: TGTGCCAGCAGTTTCGTCAGGGGAAGAGGATTAGACTCCTATAATTCACCCCTCCACTTT
cdr3_aa: CASSFVRGRGLDSYNSPLHF

d_call: TRBD1
clone_size: .
j_call: TRBJ2-1
v_call: TRBV6-1
cdr3_nt: TGTGCCAGCAGTGTTGAGCAGGGGGCGTGGAACAATGAGCAGTTCTTC
cdr3_aa: CASSVEQGAWNNEQFF

d_call: TRBD1
clone_size: .
j_call: TRBJ1-2
v_call: TRBV28
cdr3_nt: TGTGCCAGCAGTCTTATGGGACAGGGAATCTATGGCTACACCTTC
cdr3_aa: CASSLMGQGIYGYTF

d_call: .
clone_size: .
j_call: TRBJ2-3
v_call: TRBV18
cdr3_nt: TGTGCCAGCTCACCTTACAGGTCTAGCACAGATACGCAGTATTTT
cdr3_aa: CASSPYRSSTDTQYF

d_call: .
clone_size: .
j_call: TRBJ2-7
v_call: TRBV4-1
cdr3_nt: TGCGCCAGCAGCCCTATTGAGGGCAGGGGGGAAGAGCAGTACTTC
cdr3_aa: CASSPIEGRGEEQYF

d_call: .
clone_size: .
j_call: TRBJ1-1
v_call: TRBV28
cdr3_nt: TGTGCCAGCACCTTAGGCGGCACTGAAGCTTTCTTT
cdr3_aa: CASTLGGTEAFF

d_call: .
clone_size: .
j_call: TRBJ2-1
v_call: TRBV5-5
cdr3_nt: TGTGCCAGCAGTCCTGGGGCTCCGAGCTCCTACAATGAGCAGTTCTTC
cdr3_aa: CASSPGAPSSYNEQFF

d_call: .
clone_size: .
j_call: TRBJ1-1
v_call: TRBV5-1
cdr3_nt: TGCGCCAGCAGCTTGATATGGGGCAGGGGCGCCATGAACACTGAAGCTTTCTTT
cdr3_aa: CASSLIWGRGAMNTEAFF

d_call: TRBD2
clone_size: few
j_call: TRBJ2-7
v_call: TRBV5-6
cdr3_nt: TGTGCCAGCAGCCCGGGGGGGTGGAAACCCTACGAGCAGTACTTC
cdr3_aa: CASSPGGWKPYEQYF

d_call: .
clone_size: .
j_call: TRBJ2-3
v_call: TRBV6-6
cdr3_nt: TGTGCCAGTTCGCGGGGCGGGGACAGCACAGATACGCAGTATTTT
cdr3_aa: CASSRGGDSTDTQYF

d_call: .
clone_size: few
j_call: TRBJ1-3
v_call: TRBV4-1
cdr3_nt: TGCGCCAGCAGCCAAGACGGGGGGACAGGAAACACCATATATTTT
cdr3_aa: CASSQDGGTGNTIYF

d_call: TRBD1
clone_size: few
j_call: TRBJ2-1
v_call: TRBV5-1
cdr3_nt: TGCGCCAGCAGCTACCCGGGACAGAACAATGAGCAGTTCTTC
cdr3_aa: CASSYPGQNNEQFF

d_call: .
clone_size: .
j_call: TRBJ1-3
v_call: TRBV6-1
cdr3_nt: TGTGCCGCACGGGAGTTTGTTGGAAACACCATATATTTT
cdr3_aa: CAAREFVGNTIYF

d_call: TRBD1
clone_size: .
j_call: TRBJ2-2
v_call: TRBV5-8
cdr3_nt: TGTGCCAGCAGCTTATCTACAGGGGGCAGCACCGGGGAGCTGTTTTTT
cdr3_aa: CASSLSTGGSTGELFF

d_call: TRBD1
clone_size: .
j_call: TRBJ1-6
v_call: TRBV2
cdr3_nt: TGTGCCAGCAGCCTCGCCGGCAGGGGGAATTCACCCCTCCACTTT
cdr3_aa: CASSLAGRGNSPLHF

d_call: TRBD2
clone_size: .
j_call: TRBJ2-5
v_call: TRBV25-1
cdr3_nt: TGTGCCAGCAGTGAAGAGGGGCGGGGGGGTGGAGAGACCCAGTACTTC
cdr3_aa: CASSEEGRGGGETQYF

d_call: TRBD1
clone_size: few
j_call: TRBJ1-1
v_call: TRBV15
cdr3_nt: TGTGCCACCAGCAGAGATCGGGACAGGCTGAACACTGAAGCTTTCTTT
cdr3_aa: CATSRDRDRLNTEAFF

d_call: TRBD1
clone_size: .
j_call: TRBJ1-3
v_call: TRBV9
cdr3_nt: TGTGCCAGCAGCGCGAGACAGGGTCCTGGAAACACCATATATTTT
cdr3_aa: CASSARQGPGNTIYF

d_call: .
clone_size: .
j_call: TRBJ2-1
v_call: TRBV2
cdr3_nt: TGTGCCAGCAGTCTCAGGGCGAGCTCCTACAATGAGCAGTTCTTC
cdr3_aa: CASSLRASSYNEQFF

d_call: TRBD1
clone_size: .
j_call: TRBJ1-2
v_call: TRBV4-1
cdr3_nt: TGCGCCAGCAGCCCGGGACAGGCATATGGCTACACCTTC
cdr3_aa: CASSPGQAYGYTF

d_call: TRBD2
clone_size: .
j_call: TRBJ2-2
v_call: TRBV2
cdr3_nt: TGTGCCAGCAGTGGACTAGCGGCCGGGGAGCTGTTTTTT
cdr3_aa: CASSGLAAGELFF

d_call: .
clone_size: few
j_call: TRBJ1-5
v_call: TRBV6-1
cdr3_nt: TGTGCCAGCAGTGGCCAGGATAATCAGCCCCAGCATTTT
cdr3_aa: CASSGQDNQPQHF